The text below deals with one T cell receptor (beta chain). The V gene's germline CDR1 is SQVTM and CDR2 ANQGSEA. The CDR3 covers 11 residues. This entry comes from a study of human T cells and chemical hapten exposure. MiXCR, applied by TCRdb to the RACE reads, yields one record per CDR3 protein. The table records about 84,000 distinct CDR3 sequences, about a tenth of them present only once. As for time point: patch test 3, about 24 weeks after DPC sensitization. Stated treatment: therapeutic diphenylcyclopropenone sensitization with weekly scalp DPC. Sequencing started from total RNA isolated from unfractionated whole blood.

Sequences were derived from whole blood, sampled in connection with sensitization to the hapten diphenylcyclopropenone (DPC). The clonotype comes from a woman in her fifties or sixties with alopecia areata. Some clones in this sample may be carry-over from other donors' samples. This sequence joins TRBV29-1 and TRBJ2-1, with TRBD1 matching over 7 bases. The CDR3 region is CKTGVGNEQFF. CDR3 sequence (DNA): TGCAAAACAGGGGTCGGAAATGAGCAGTTCTTC.